This TCR beta chain was recovered during a study of cytomegalovirus exposure and HLA in healthy donors. Turning to the study itself: As an earlier analysis found, 150 million to 200 million T cells yielded 100 million to 130 million unique TCR beta sequences. Study findings and constraints: An analysis that was carried out later associated 15,000 to 20,000 TCR beta sequences with HLA alleles at 0.05 false discovery rate. When presence/absence was analysed, sequencing depth was taken to be roughly uniform across donors.

Germline-derived CDR1 and CDR2 are SGHVS and FQNEAQ. The trim removed 6 bases at V and 2 bases at J, leaving 4 bases unmatched. The CDR3 spans 14 residues. Concerning this clone itself: The target antigen is unknown.

The primer mix had 60 Vbeta and 13 Jbeta primers. Authors' methods: Roughly 81 million unique TCR beta chains, roughly 11 million shared, were counted in a later analysis. The protocol was immunoSEQ multiplex PCR, while the TCRdb copy is restricted to in-frame clones and leaves out a portion. V and J calls and clone size are those listed in that table; D and trimming were worked out from the DNA. Counted here are tens of thousands of clones, around two thirds occurring once; the ten biggest clones make up 6.3%. This sequence originates from a man aged 25-45 years in good health and CMV-seronegative. Material for sequencing was PBMCs. The chain is built from TRBV7-8 and TRBJ2-5, with 9 positions matching TRBD1. CDR3 sequence (DNA): TGTGCCAGCAGACGCGGGACAGGGCAAGAGACCCAGTACTTC. Translated, it gives CASRRGTGQETQYF.